Listed here are 30 T cell receptor beta chains from one sample, sequenced in a study of vaccination and CD4 T cells after COVID-19 (dated 2022 in TCRdb). In the paper's terms, the treatment or condition label means: roughly ten-day PBMC culture with coronavirus spike peptide pools or control peptides (ViraFEST assay). Their antigens remain unidentified. Library preparation used PCR. The instrument was an Illumina iSeq 100. DNA from cultured CD4+ T cells underwent TCR sequencing with the Oncomine TCR Beta short-read assay at the Johns Hopkins FTIC core. The raw public data were reprocessed by TCRdb itself: fastp quality trimming at Q25, MiXCR clonotype calling, in-frame beta chains only. Each CDR3 protein gets just one entry, which takes the most common genes and DNA from the rows behind it. The sample data list some 20,000 distinct CDR3 sequences, and 44% of these were observed just once. 26% of the sample goes to the ten largest clones.

Sequencing was performed on CD4+ T cells from blood, cultured in vitro, taken before SARS-CoV-2 vaccination. The source is a human donor who had recovered from COVID-19.

The chain couples TRBV5-1 to TRBJ2-1; TRBD1 agrees at 7 bases. This CDR3 has 16 amino acids. From germline, CDR1 is SGHRS and CDR2 YFSETQ. Losses at the gene ends were 2 bases for V and 2 bases for J; bases not matched to a gene: 7. CDR3 amino acids: CASSFDTGDPYNEQFF. CDR3 coding DNA: TGCGCCAGCAGCTTTGATACAGGGGATCCCTACAATGAGCAGTTCTTC.

The gene calls are TRBV28 and TRBJ1-2; 9 bases agree with TRBD1. V shed 2 bases and J 5 bases; nucleotides not matched to a gene: 6. Germline V CDR1 and CDR2: MDHEN, SYDVKM. This CDR3 comprises 15 residues. The CDR3 spells CASSLPGQGGYGYTF. Written as DNA, the CDR3 is TGTGCCAGCAGTTTACCGGGACAGGGAGGATATGGCTACACCTTC.

This clonotype was counted only a few times. This chain joins TRBV19 and TRBJ2-5; no reliable D call. Trimming took off 5 bases at V and 4 bases at J, with 11 bases between the two ends. Looked up from germline, CDR1 is LNHDA and CDR2 is SQIVND (reference sequence). This CDR3 spans 13 amino acids. CDR3 sequence reads: CASSLLRGETQYF. The CDR3 DNA is TGTGCCAGTAGTCTGCTTCGAGGAGAGACCCAGTACTTC.

The chain carries TRBV6-1 and TRBJ1-1; D might be TRBD1 (6 bases). The CDR3 is made up of 13 amino acids. The germline V and J ends were trimmed by 6 bases and 10 bases, with 18 bases remaining between them. Germline assignment: CDR1 MNHNS and CDR2 SASEGT. This CDR3 reads CASSLNSGVRAFF. The DNA for the CDR3 is TGTGCCAGCAGCCTAAATTCAGGGGTTCGAGCTTTCTTT.

The chain recombines TRBV7-2 with TRBJ2-5; no clear D gene. Per germline, CDR1 SGHTA and CDR2 FQGNSA. Trimming cost V 8 bases and J 4 bases, with 14 bases left between them. CDR3 length equals 13 residues. In nucleotides, the CDR3 is TGTGCCAGCTCTATGAATCGCGGAGAGACCCAGTACTTC. This codes for CASSMNRGETQYF. The full variable domain, with the rest looked up from reference TRBV7-2 and TRBJ2-5, is GAGVSQSPSNKVTEKGKDVELRCDPISGHTALYWYRQSLGQGLEFLIYFQGNSAPDKSGLPSDRFSAERTGGSVSTLTIQRTQQEDSAVYLCASSMNRGETQYFGPGTRLLVL.

This clonotype has more than one count but fewer than ten. The V call is TRBV6-1, the J call TRBJ2-7, with D tentatively TRBD1 (5 bases). Per germline, CDR1 MNHNS and CDR2 SASEGT. V lost 8 bases, J lost 6 bases, and 17 bases lay in between. The CDR3 is 13 residues long. The CDR3 nucleotides are TGTGCCAGCCCCTCTGACAGTCGTCGCGAGCAGTACTTC. This codes for CASPSDSRREQYF.

This clonotype was counted a few times. The CDR3 DNA sequence: TGTGCCAGCAGTTCTCTTAATGGCAATCAGCCCCAGCATTTT. This encodes CASSSLNGNQPQHF. The chain is built from TRBV2 and TRBJ1-5; D not resolved. CDR3 size: 14 residues. Germline V lookup: CDR1 SNHLY, CDR2 FYNNEI. Trimming shortened V by 5 bases and J by 2 bases, and 10 bases separated the two germline ends.

This clonotype was counted a few times. The rearrangement links TRBV5-1 to TRBJ2-7; D might be TRBD2 (6 bases). Trimming removed 2 bases from V and 3 bases from J, with 6 bases in between. The CDR3 length is 12 residues. Germline CDR1 is SGHRS and CDR2 is YFSETQ. In nucleotides, the CDR3 is TGCGCCAGCAGCTTCGGGGGCTACGAGCAGTACTTC. Protein: CASSFGGYEQYF.

This clonotype was counted only a few times. V and J are TRBV19 and TRBJ1-5, with unresolved D. Deletions cut 5 bases from V and 4 bases from J, with 6 bases between. Germline V lookup: CDR1 LNHDA, CDR2 SQIVND (reference sequence). The CDR3 extends over 12 amino acids. CDR3 DNA sequence: TGTGCCAGTAGTGAAATAAATCAGCCCCAGCATTTT. Residues: CASSEINQPQHF.

CDR3: CASSPPAGSNYGYTF. Written as DNA, the CDR3 is TGTGCCAGCTCACCACCCGCAGGGTCTAACTATGGCTACACCTTC. The rearrangement uses TRBV18 and TRBJ1-2, with a weak D call TRBD1 (5 bases). Trimming shortened V by 0 bases and J by 0 bases, and 8 bases separated the two germline ends. This CDR3 is 15 amino acids long. Germline CDR1 reads KGHSH; CDR2 reads LQKENI. Full variable domain (missing parts from reference TRBV18 and TRBJ1-2): NAGVMQNPRHLVRRRGQEARLRCSPMKGHSHVYWYRQLPEEGLKFMVYLQKENIIDESGMPKERFSAEFPKEGPSILRIQQVVRGDSAAYFCASSPPAGSNYGYTFGSGTRLTVV.

This clonotype was seen a handful of times. The gene calls are TRBV11-2 and TRBJ2-7, with TRBD1 identical over 10 bases. The CDR3 covers 15 residues. V lost 4 bases to trimming and J lost 3 bases; unmatched junction nucleotides: 6. Germline lookup yields CDR1 SGHAT and CDR2 FQNNGV. CDR3 region: CASSSPGTGVYEQYF. The CDR3 DNA sequence: TGTGCCAGCAGCTCCCCCGGGACAGGGGTCTACGAGCAGTACTTC. The variable domain in full, with the rest retrieved from reference TRBV11-2 and TRBJ2-7, is EAGVAQSPRYKIIEKRQSVAFWCNPISGHATLYWYQQILGQGPKLLIQFQNNGVVDDSQLPKDRFSAERLKGVDSTLKIQPAKLEDSAVYLCASSSPGTGVYEQYFGPGTRLTVT.

The gene calls are TRBV20-1 and TRBJ2-3, with D perhaps given as TRBD1 or TRBD2 (5 bases each). The CDR3 is 14 residues long. The ends were cut back, 2 bases at V and 1 base at J, with 10 bases in the middle. Germline V gives CDR1 DFQATT, CDR2 SNEGSKA (reference sequence). The CDR3 region is CSARYRGGTDTQYF. The CDR3 DNA reads TGCAGTGCTAGATACCGAGGGGGCACAGATACGCAGTATTTT.

Only a few counts were recorded for this clonotype. CDR3 bases: TGCAGTGTATCCAGTCGGCTAGCGGGAGAACGAGAGACCCAGTACTTC. Encoded protein: CSVSSRLAGERETQYF. This rearrangement joins TRBV20-1 to TRBJ2-5, with TRBD2 matching 10 bases. Germline lookup yields CDR1 DFQATT and CDR2 SNEGSKA (reference sequence). The length of the CDR3 is 16 residues. Trimming removed 7 bases from V and 4 bases from J; junction bases left unmatched: 15.

In nucleotides, the CDR3 is TGTGCCAGCAGCTTAGATATTATCCTACAGCAGTACTTC. The encoded protein is CASSLDIILQQYF. The chain couples TRBV11-2 to TRBJ2-7; no reliable D call. Trimming cost V 0 bases and J 8 bases, with 11 bases left between them. Germline loops: CDR1 SGHAT, CDR2 FQNNGV. The length of the CDR3 is 13 residues.

The sample holds a few counts of this clonotype. The chain links TRBV12-5 to TRBJ1-2, with 11 bases lining up with TRBD1. The CDR3 spans 13 residues. V trimming: 6 bases; J trimming: 7 bases; junction bases outside the gene matches: 4. The germline gives CDR1 LGHNT, CDR2 FRNRAP. The CDR3 sequence is CASGAGTGGGYTF. The CDR3 bases are TGTGCTAGTGGCGCCGGGACAGGGGGTGGCTACACCTTC.

The CDR3 here is CASSLVEYGQETQYF. The CDR3 nucleotides read TGTGCCAGCAGTTTGGTAGAGTACGGACAAGAGACCCAGTACTTC. This chain joins TRBV27 and TRBJ2-5; D unresolved. The V end was cut by 3 bases, the J end by 2 bases, with 13 bases between. This CDR3 comprises 15 residues. Germline assignment: CDR1 MNHEY and CDR2 SMNVEV (reference sequence).

The chain carries TRBV24-1 and TRBJ1-5; D is undetermined. Germline CDR1 reads KGHDR; CDR2 reads SFDVKD. V gave up 9 bases and J gave up 7 bases, with 12 bases separating them. This CDR3 region has 12 residues. CDR3 residues: CATQEVHQPQHF. Written as DNA, the CDR3 is TGTGCCACCCAGGAGGTACACCAGCCCCAGCATTTT.

V is TRBV7-3 and J is TRBJ2-2, with unresolved D. V gave up 5 bases and J gave up 5 bases, with 12 bases separating them. The CDR3 is 14 amino acids. Germline-derived CDR1 and CDR2 are SGHTA and FQGTGA. The CDR3 spells CASSTRVGTGELFF. The CDR3 nucleotides are TGTGCCAGCAGCACCCGTGTGGGGACCGGGGAGCTGTTTTTT.

The chain is built from TRBV20-1 and TRBJ2-1; D possibly uses TRBD1 or TRBD2 (5 bases each). CDR1 and CDR2 from the germline V gene are DFQATT and SNEGSKA (reference sequence). The CDR3 is made up of 14 amino acids. The V end was cut by 5 bases, the J end by 0 bases, with 11 bases between. The CDR3: CSARGDTSYNEQFF. The CDR3 DNA is TGCAGTGCTCGAGGGGATACCTCCTACAATGAGCAGTTCTTC.

The chain uses TRBV7-6 and TRBJ2-7, with 7 bases matching TRBD1. The CDR3 has 17 residues. With V trimmed by 1 base and J by 5 bases, 14 bases remained unmatched. Germline loops: CDR1 SGHVS, CDR2 FNYEAQ. The CDR3 coding sequence is TGTGCCAGCAGCTTAGGTTCAGGGACAGTTAGGCTTAACGAGCAGTACTTC. Translating gives CASSLGSGTVRLNEQYF.

The chain has TRBV20-1 and TRBJ2-7, with TRBD2 matching 9 bases. This CDR3 has 20 residues. The germline gives CDR1 DFQATT, CDR2 SNEGSKA (reference sequence). The V and J ends lost 5 bases and 5 bases, in that order; junction bases with no gene match: 28. CDR3 sequence: CSAPGIGGVSSAGGENEQYF. CDR3 nucleotides: TGCAGTGCTCCCGGCATAGGGGGCGTAAGTTCGGCGGGAGGGGAAAACGAGCAGTACTTC.

This sequence joins TRBV12-3 or TRBV12-4 and TRBJ2-2; D remains ambiguous. The V and J ends lost 2 bases and 8 bases respectively, with 12 bases between them. The CDR3 runs to 14 residues. The CDR3 DNA sequence: TGTGCCAGCAGTTTACTAAGGTCTCCGGGGGAGCTGTTTTTT. It codes for CASSLLRSPGELFF.

This clonotype was recorded only once. CDR3 sequence reads: CASSSTGGIRLAGGHNEQFF. The CDR3 nucleotides are TGTGCCAGCAGTTCCACCGGGGGTATCCGACTAGCGGGGGGGCACAATGAGCAGTTCTTC. The chain recombines TRBV12-3 or TRBV12-4 with TRBJ2-1, with 14 bases aligning to TRBD2. This CDR3 is built from 20 residues. V gave up 4 bases and J gave up 5 bases; unmatched junction bases: 16.

This clonotype turned up a few times. This chain joins TRBV6-2 or TRBV6-3 and TRBJ2-2; D is unclear. The CDR3 loop spans 12 amino acids. With 4 bases removed from V and 3 bases from J, the gap between germline ends came to 3 bases. Looked up from germline, CDR1 is MNHEY and CDR2 is SVGEGT. CDR3 amino acids: CASSSYTGELFF. The CDR3 DNA follows: TGTGCCAGCAGTTCTTACACCGGGGAGCTGTTTTTT.

This chain uses TRBV6-1 with TRBJ1-2; 11 positions match TRBD1. This CDR3 has 15 amino acids. V lost 6 bases and J lost 2; bases outside the gene matches: 5. Germline V gene lookup returns CDR1 MNHNS and CDR2 SASEGT. The CDR3 region is CASSRGQGANYGYTF. The CDR3 bases are TGTGCCAGCAGCCGCGGACAGGGGGCGAACTATGGCTACACCTTC.

The genes are TRBV7-2 and TRBJ2-5; 10 bases align to TRBD2. Per the germline V gene, CDR1 is SGHTA and CDR2 is FQGNSA. V was pared by 4 bases and J by 5 bases, with 10 bases of the junction left unmatched. The CDR3 contains 16 residues. CDR3 loop: CASSSRAASGSETQYF. For the CDR3, the DNA is TGTGCCAGCAGCTCTCGTGCGGCTAGCGGGAGTGAGACCCAGTACTTC. Drawing the rest from reference TRBV7-2 and TRBJ2-5, the complete variable domain is GAGVSQSPSNKVTEKGKDVELRCDPISGHTALYWYRQSLGQGLEFLIYFQGNSAPDKSGLPSDRFSAERTGGSVSTLTIQRTQQEDSAVYLCASSSRAASGSETQYFGPGTRLLVL.

The chain joins TRBV19 to TRBJ2-1, with 10 bases matching TRBD2. CDR1 is LNHDA and CDR2 is SQIVND in the germline V gene (reference sequence). J was trimmed by 3 bases and V by 4 bases; bases with no gene match: 9. This CDR3 spans 17 amino acids. The CDR3 DNA is TGTGCCAGTAGTAAGGGGGATCTAGCGGGAGTCTACAATGAGCAGTTCTTC. This sequence encodes CASSKGDLAGVYNEQFF.

This clonotype was seen only a few times. The chain employs TRBV7-2 and TRBJ2-2; D remains ambiguous. The germline V and J ends were trimmed by 1 base and 7 bases, with 4 bases remaining between them. There are 12 residues in the CDR3. Per the germline V gene, CDR1 is SGHTA and CDR2 is FQGNSA. CDR3 nucleotide sequence: TGTGCCAGCAGCTTAGTGGACGGGGAGCTGTTTTTT. This encodes CASSLVDGELFF. The full variable domain, its missing parts supplied by reference TRBV7-2 and TRBJ2-2, is GAGVSQSPSNKVTEKGKDVELRCDPISGHTALYWYRQSLGQGLEFLIYFQGNSAPDKSGLPSDRFSAERTGGSVSTLTIQRTQQEDSAVYLCASSLVDGELFFGEGSRLTVL.

The chain carries TRBV5-1 and TRBJ2-6, with 9 nucleotides matching TRBD1. V shed 0 bases, J shed 0 bases, and the junction held 4 bases outside the gene matches. Looked up from germline, CDR1 is SGHRS and CDR2 is YFSETQ. The CDR3 extends over 18 amino acids. DNA of the CDR3: TGCGCCAGCAGCTTGGGGGGGACAGGGACCTCTGGGGCCAACGTCCTGACTTTC. Its translation: CASSLGGTGTSGANVLTF. The full variable domain, rest sourced from reference TRBV5-1 and TRBJ2-6, is KAGVTQTPRYLIKTRGQQVTLSCSPISGHRSVSWYQQTPGQGLQFLFEYFSETQRNKGNFPGRFSGRQFSNSRSEMNVSTLELGDSALYLCASSLGGTGTSGANVLTFGAGSRLTVL.

The CDR3 region is CASSLSLAGSYEQYF. The CDR3 DNA reads as TGTGCCAGCAGCTTATCCCTAGCGGGATCCTACGAGCAGTACTTC. The chain couples TRBV11-3 to TRBJ2-7; 9 bases line up with TRBD2. The length of the CDR3 is 15 residues. Looked up from germline, CDR1 is SGHNT and CDR2 is YENEEA. V was clipped by 2 bases and J by 1 base; unmatched bases: 3.